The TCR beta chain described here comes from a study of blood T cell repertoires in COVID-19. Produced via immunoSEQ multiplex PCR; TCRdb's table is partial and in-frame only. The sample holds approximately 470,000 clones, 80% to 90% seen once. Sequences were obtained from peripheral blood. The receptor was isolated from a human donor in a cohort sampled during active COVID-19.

The CDR3 protein is CASSPGGQGYQPQHF. CDR3 coding DNA: TGTGCCAGCTCACCGGGGGGACAGGGCTATCAGCCCCAGCATTTT. The V and J genes are TRBV18 and TRBJ1-5; 9 bases are shared with TRBD1. Germline CDR1 is KGHSH and CDR2 is LQKENI. V lost 3 bases, J lost 5 bases, and 5 bases stayed unmatched. The CDR3 totals 15 residues.